The 7 T cell receptor beta chains given below trace back to one sample, sequenced in a study of blood T cell repertoires in COVID-19. Profiling relied on immunoSEQ multiplex PCR, and the TCRdb table lists in-frame clones only, not all of them. The data show about 170,000 clones, 86% seen once. What was sequenced was peripheral blood. All receptors derive from an older woman with COVID-19, enrolled during active disease.

This sequence joins TRBV5-1 and TRBJ1-4; D might be TRBD1 (5 bases). Germline-derived CDR1 and CDR2 are SGHRS and YFSETQ. The V and J ends lost 3 bases and 0 bases respectively, with 18 bases between them. The CDR3 covers 18 residues. CDR3 nucleotide sequence: TGCGCCAGCAGCTCCTGGGGCCCCTCAGTGGCAACTAATGAAAAACTGTTTTTT. Encoded protein: CASSSWGPSVATNEKLFF. Based on the CDR3 plus reference TRBV5-1 and TRBJ1-4, the full variable domain is KAGVTQTPRYLIKTRGQQVTLSCSPISGHRSVSWYQQTPGQGLQFLFEYFSETQRNKGNFPGRFSGRQFSNSRSEMNVSTLELGDSALYLCASSSWGPSVATNEKLFFGSGTQLSVL.

The rearrangement links TRBV6-5 to TRBJ2-2; maybe TRBD1 (5 bases). CDR3 size: 13 residues. Trimming took off 4 bases at V and 6 bases at J, with 9 bases between the two ends. Germline V gene sequence: CDR1 MNHEY, CDR2 SVGAGI. The CDR3 loop reads CASSFRQSGELFF. The CDR3 DNA follows: TGTGCCAGCAGTTTCCGACAGTCCGGGGAGCTGTTTTTT.

This clone occurred a few times. The chain recombines TRBV6-6 with TRBJ2-6; no clear D. Germline V gene lookup returns CDR1 MNHNY and CDR2 SVGAGI (reference sequence). This CDR3 spans 13 amino acids. V gave up 8 bases and J gave up 1 base, with 6 bases separating them. Here the CDR3 DNA reads TGTGCCAGCCGCGCTTCTGGGGCCAACGTCCTGACTTTC. It codes for CASRASGANVLTF.

This chain uses TRBV5-1 with TRBJ2-7, with 8 bases that match TRBD2. CDR1 is SGHRS, CDR2 YFSETQ, per germline. This CDR3 spans 18 amino acids. The V gene end was trimmed by 4 bases and the J gene end by 2 bases; junction bases not matched to a gene: 17. The CDR3 DNA reads TGCGCCAGCAGCATAATGGTGGATGGAGCGGGAGTAACCTACGAGCAGTACTTC. The encoded protein is CASSIMVDGAGVTYEQYF.

The chain has TRBV7-9 and TRBJ2-3, with 9 positions matching TRBD1. This CDR3 has 16 residues. Per the germline V gene, CDR1 is SEHNR and CDR2 is FQNEAQ (reference sequence). With 2 bases clipped from V and 3 bases from J, the junction kept 6 bases outside the gene matches. The CDR3: CASSLPDRGGTDTQYF. The CDR3 DNA reads as TGTGCCAGCAGCTTACCGGACAGGGGAGGGACAGATACGCAGTATTTT.

This clone was picked up one time. The V gene is TRBV28, the J gene TRBJ1-4; D is uncertain. Trimming removed 6 bases at V and 4 bases at J, with 3 bases between. CDR1 is MDHEN and CDR2 is SYDVKM in the germline V gene. The CDR3 covers 11 residues. The chain's CDR3 is CASSHNEKLFF. CDR3 in DNA: TGTGCCAGCAGCCATAATGAAAAACTGTTTTTT.

This chain joins TRBV4-1 and TRBJ2-5, with unresolved D. V was pared by 4 bases and J by 11 bases, with 17 bases between. This CDR3 is 13 amino acids long. Germline-derived CDR1 and CDR2 are MGHRA and YSYEKL. Here the CDR3 DNA reads TGCGCCAGCAGCCTCTTACCGGGTCCCTCTCAGTACTTC. Translating gives CASSLLPGPSQYF.